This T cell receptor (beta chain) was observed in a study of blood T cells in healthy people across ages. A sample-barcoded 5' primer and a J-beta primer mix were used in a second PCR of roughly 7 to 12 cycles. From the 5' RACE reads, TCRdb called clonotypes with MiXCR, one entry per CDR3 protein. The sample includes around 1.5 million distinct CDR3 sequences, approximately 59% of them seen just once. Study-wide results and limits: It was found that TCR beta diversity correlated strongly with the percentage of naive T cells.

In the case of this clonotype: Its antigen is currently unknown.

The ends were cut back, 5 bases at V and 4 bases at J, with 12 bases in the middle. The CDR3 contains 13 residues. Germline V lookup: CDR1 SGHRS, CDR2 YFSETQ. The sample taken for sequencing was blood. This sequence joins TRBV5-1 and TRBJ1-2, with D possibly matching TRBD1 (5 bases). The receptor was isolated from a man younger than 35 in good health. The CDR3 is CASRSGGSYGYTF. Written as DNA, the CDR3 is TGCGCCAGCAGATCCGGGGGGTCCTATGGCTACACCTTC.